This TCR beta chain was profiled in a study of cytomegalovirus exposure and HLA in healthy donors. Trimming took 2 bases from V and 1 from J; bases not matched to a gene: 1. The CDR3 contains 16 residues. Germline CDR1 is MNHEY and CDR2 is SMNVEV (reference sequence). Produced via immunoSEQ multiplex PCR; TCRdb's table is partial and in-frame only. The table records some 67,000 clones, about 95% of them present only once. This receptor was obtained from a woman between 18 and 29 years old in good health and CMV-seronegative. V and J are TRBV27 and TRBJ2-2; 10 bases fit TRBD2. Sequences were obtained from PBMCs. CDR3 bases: TGTGCCAGCAGTTTAATAGCGGGGGGGAACACCGGGGAGCTGTTTTTT. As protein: CASSLIAGGNTGELFF.